Presented here are 7 T cell receptor beta chains from one specimen sequenced in a study of shared clonotypes between healthy human individuals. Repertoires were generated with immunoSEQ multiplex PCR, while TCRdb's copy carries only in-frame clones and drops some. The sample shows 2 million to 2.5 million clones, over 85% of them seen only once. Input material: naive CD4+ T cells from PBMCs. Sample subset: CD45RA+ positively selected. The receptors here all came from a young man in good health. Some clones in this sample may be carry-over from other donors' samples.

The chain has TRBV15 and TRBJ2-3; D possibly matches TRBD1 or TRBD2 (7 bases each). The CDR3 spans 16 residues. Looked up from germline, CDR1 is LNHNV and CDR2 is YYDKDF (reference sequence). Deletions cut 9 bases from V and 3 bases from J, with 22 bases between. This CDR3 is CATTRGRASSTDTQYF. Here the CDR3 DNA reads TGTGCCACGACCAGGGGGAGGGCCTCTTCGACAGATACGCAGTATTTT.

As to this clone: Additional DNA sequences in this sample encode the identical CDR3. V gene TRBV7-2 combines with J gene TRBJ2-7, with D possibly being TRBD2 (5 bases). The V gene lost 5 bases and the J gene lost 6 bases, with 8 bases spanning the gap. The CDR3 is made up of 11 amino acids. Germline values: CDR1 SGHTA, CDR2 FQGNSA. CDR3 sequence reads: CASSRAGEQYF. DNA for the CDR3: TGTGCCAGCAGCCGTGCGGGCGAGCAGTACTTC.

The V call is TRBV28, the J call TRBJ2-7; a weak D match, TRBD1 (5 bases). The germline V and J ends were trimmed by 4 bases and 6 bases, with 10 bases remaining between them. The CDR3 sequence is 12 residues long. Germline V CDR1 and CDR2: MDHEN, SYDVKM. CDR3 protein: CASSSPQGEQYF. For the CDR3, the DNA is TGTGCCAGCAGTTCCCCCCAGGGCGAGCAGTACTTC.

V and J are TRBV5-1 and TRBJ1-1; TRBD1 agrees at 7 bases. V was pared by 3 bases and J by 0 bases, with 8 bases of the junction left unmatched. The CDR3 sequence is 16 residues long. The germline V gene has CDR1 SGHRS and CDR2 YFSETQ. The CDR3 DNA sequence: TGCGCCAGCAGCTCGGGGTCAGGGGGTGTGAACACTGAAGCTTTCTTT. This encodes CASSSGSGGVNTEAFF.

A note on this clone: Other DNA sequences from this sample encode an identical CDR3 as well. The CDR3, as DNA: TGCGCCAGCAGCTCGGGACTAGCGGGAGGCAATGAGCAGTTCTTC. Its translation is CASSSGLAGGNEQFF. This sequence joins TRBV5-1 and TRBJ2-1; TRBD2 agrees at 15 bases. The trim removed 3 bases at V and 6 bases at J, leaving 1 base unmatched. Germline CDR1 reads SGHRS; CDR2 reads YFSETQ. The CDR3 spans 15 residues.

On this clone itself: The same CDR3 arises from other DNA sequences in this sample as well. The J gene is TRBJ2-7, the V gene TRBV5-1; no clear D gene. CDR1 SGHRS and CDR2 YFSETQ come from the germline V gene. Trimming cost V 0 bases and J 2 bases, with 9 bases left between them. CDR3 length: 14 amino acids. CDR3 in amino acids: CASSLGLPTYEQYF. The CDR3 coding sequence is TGCGCCAGCAGCTTGGGGCTACCGACCTACGAGCAGTACTTC.

The chain links TRBV28 to TRBJ2-6; 7 bases match TRBD1. The CDR3 spans 15 residues. Unmatched junction bases numbered 3, after V lost 7 bases and J lost 0 bases. The germline gives CDR1 MDHEN, CDR2 SYDVKM. CDR3 region: CASMGQSSGANVLTF. DNA for the CDR3: TGTGCCAGCATGGGACAGAGCTCTGGGGCCAACGTCCTGACTTTC.